Shown below are 15 T cell receptor beta chains from a single sample sequenced in a study of Ad26.COV2.S vaccination and SARS-CoV-2 variants. This table comes from immunoSEQ multiplex PCR, and its TCRdb copy is limited to in-frame clones, with some not included. The data show about 480,000 clones, with approximately 88% seen just once and 9.5% to 15% held by the top ten. Treatment specified: around 19 received Ad26.COV2.S at low or high dose, single or two shots; a few received placebo; per-sample allocation not given. Samples were taken on day 63 after the first vaccine or placebo injection. Specimen: peripheral blood, collected in a trial of Ad26.COV2.S vaccine versus placebo. The receptors originated from a person aged 18-65 years who received the Ad26.COV2.S COVID-19 vaccine or a placebo.

The V gene is TRBV27, the J gene TRBJ2-2; D not resolved. Trimming stripped 2 bases from V and 6 bases from J, with 7 bases between. Germline V gene data show CDR1 as MNHEY and CDR2 as SMNVEV (reference sequence). The CDR3 is 13 residues long. The CDR3: CASSLAWAGELFF. Written as DNA, the CDR3 is TGTGCCAGCAGTTTAGCATGGGCCGGGGAGCTGTTTTTT.

The rearrangement uses TRBV7-6 and TRBJ2-3; unclear D gene. The CDR3 spans 13 residues. Germline V gene data show CDR1 as SGHVS and CDR2 as FNYEAQ. The V and J ends lost 3 bases and 2 bases respectively, with 6 bases between them. The CDR3 here is CASSFGATDTQYF. DNA for the CDR3: TGTGCCAGCAGCTTCGGAGCCACAGATACGCAGTATTTT.

The chain joins TRBV5-1 to TRBJ1-2; possibly TRBD1 for D (5 bases). V was pared by 4 bases and J by 10 bases, with 17 bases between. Germline assignment: CDR1 SGHRS and CDR2 YFSETQ. The CDR3 sequence is 13 residues long. Written as DNA, the CDR3 is TGCGCCAGCAGCCTGGGGACCCAAAATCTCTACACCTTC. Translation gives CASSLGTQNLYTF.

This clone appeared a few times. The rearrangement links TRBV6-5 to TRBJ1-2, with 7 bases matching TRBD1. The CDR3 totals 12 residues. With V trimmed by 6 bases and J by 10 bases, 8 bases remained unmatched. CDR1 is MNHEY and CDR2 is SVGAGI in the germline V gene. The CDR3 sequence: CASSPSDRDYTF. The CDR3 bases are TGTGCCAGCAGCCCGTCAGACAGGGACTACACCTTC.

The V call is TRBV7-3, the J call TRBJ2-5; D uncertain. This CDR3 is built from 13 residues. From germline, CDR1 is SGHTA and CDR2 FQGTGA. Trimming took off 5 bases at V and 5 bases at J, with 12 bases between the two ends. CDR3 in amino acids: CASSVIGAETQYF. The CDR3 bases are TGTGCCAGCAGCGTTATTGGTGCTGAGACCCAGTACTTC.

V and J are TRBV9 and TRBJ2-5; D gene ambiguous. Trimming removed 0 bases at V and 4 bases at J, with 7 bases between. The CDR3 spans 13 residues. Germline CDR1 SGDLS, CDR2 YYNGEE. The CDR3 region is CASSVVWGETQYF. CDR3 DNA sequence: TGTGCCAGCAGCGTAGTCTGGGGAGAGACCCAGTACTTC.

The chain combines TRBV7-2 with TRBJ1-2; D is unresolved. Per germline, CDR1 SGHTA and CDR2 FQGNSA. The V end was cut by 2 bases, the J end by 7 bases, with 14 bases between. CDR3 size: 14 residues. The CDR3 nucleotides read TGTGCCAGCAGCTTAAGAGGGAGTAAGGCTGGCTACACCTTC. Encoded protein: CASSLRGSKAGYTF.

The rearrangement links TRBV3-1 (or the pseudogene TRBV3-2) to TRBJ2-1; a weak D match, TRBD2 (5 bases). The length of the CDR3 is 13 residues. Looked up from germline, CDR1 is LGHDT and CDR2 is YNNKEL (reference sequence). V was clipped by 0 bases and J by 10 bases, with 10 bases between them. The CDR3 here is CASSQDLAMEQFF. The CDR3 DNA reads TGTGCCAGCAGCCAAGATTTAGCGATGGAGCAGTTCTTC.

This chain uses TRBV5-3 with TRBJ2-4, with 7 bases aligning to TRBD2. TRBV5-3 is an ORF, and what it does is uncertain. Trimming at V came to 5 bases and at J to 0 bases, leaving 5 bases not matched to a gene. The CDR3 runs 15 residues. CDR3 amino acids: CARRGSGAAKNIQYF. Here the CDR3 DNA reads TGTGCCAGAAGGGGGAGCGGGGCAGCCAAAAACATTCAGTACTTC.

The rearrangement links TRBV10-3 to TRBJ2-1; tentatively, D is TRBD2 (5 bases). The CDR3 is 16 residues long. V dropped 0 bases and J dropped 0 bases, with 9 bases sitting between them. The germline V gene has CDR1 ENHRY and CDR2 SYGVKD. The CDR3: CAISESHGSSYNEQFF. The CDR3 DNA sequence: TGTGCCATCAGTGAGTCCCATGGGAGCTCCTACAATGAGCAGTTCTTC.

About this clone itself: Mismatch with germline at one junction end may stem from a read error. For the CDR3, the DNA is TGTGCTAGCAGCCCGACAGCCCACCAAGAGACCCAGTACTTC. Translation gives CASSPTAHQETQYF. The V gene is TRBV7-7, the J gene TRBJ2-5; tentative D call: TRBD1 (5 bases). Germline values: CDR1 SSHAT, CDR2 FNYEAQ (reference sequence). CDR3 length: 14 amino acids.

A note on this clone: Other DNA sequences in the same sample also yield this CDR3. This chain uses TRBV11-1 with TRBJ2-2; tentatively, D is TRBD1 (6 bases). The CDR3 runs to 13 residues. Germline CDR1 and CDR2: SGHAT and FQDESV (reference sequence). Trimming took off 5 bases at V and 4 bases at J, with 8 bases between the two ends. The CDR3 sequence is CASSLGGTGELFF. The CDR3 DNA reads as TGTGCCAGCAGCCTAGGGGGCACCGGGGAGCTGTTTTTT. The whole variable domain, remainder taken from reference TRBV11-1 and TRBJ2-2, is EAEVAQSPRYKITEKSQAVAFWCDPISGHATLYWYRQILGQGPELLVQFQDESVVDDSQLPKDRFSAERLKGVDSTLKIQPAELGDSAMYLCASSLGGTGELFFGEGSRLTVL.

The genes are TRBV14 and TRBJ1-6; TRBD1 is a possible D gene (6 bases). The V end lost 2 bases, the J end lost 14 bases, and 22 bases lay between the germline ends. Germline CDR1 and CDR2: SGHDN and FVKESK. The CDR3 consists of 16 residues. CDR3 sequence (DNA): TGTGCCAGCAGCCAACCCGGGACACAGGCAGGGAGGGCCCTCCACTTT. It codes for CASSQPGTQAGRALHF.

The chain links TRBV4-1 to TRBJ1-3; D is unresolved. The germline gives CDR1 MGHRA, CDR2 YSYEKL. The CDR3 sequence is 12 residues long. V was pared by 0 bases and J by 9 bases, with 6 bases between. The CDR3 DNA sequence: TGCGCCAGCAGCCAAGACTACGGCACCATATATTTT. Its translation: CASSQDYGTIYF.

The rearrangement links TRBV12-3 or TRBV12-4 to TRBJ1-6; D gene unclear. The V and J ends lost 6 bases and 5 bases respectively, with 5 bases between them. The CDR3 sequence is 12 residues long. CDR3 loop: CASSHHNSPLHF. In DNA, the CDR3 is TGTGCCAGCAGCCATCATAATTCACCCCTCCACTTT.